These 14 T cell receptor beta chains were all obtained from the same sample, sequenced in a study of blood T cell repertoires in COVID-19. Profiling relied on immunoSEQ multiplex PCR, and the TCRdb table lists in-frame clones only, not all of them. The repertoire holds approximately 77,000 clones, with approximately 85% as singletons. What was sequenced was peripheral blood. The receptors come from a man over 45 with COVID-19, enrolled during active disease.

The genes are TRBV6-5 and TRBJ1-2; 9 bases are shared with TRBD1. The CDR3 has 13 residues. The germline CDR1 and CDR2 sequences are MNHEY and SVGAGI. J lost 10 bases, V lost 5 bases, and 8 bases had no gene match. The DNA of the CDR3 is TGTGCCAGCAGTACCGGGACAGGGAGGCCCTACACCTTC. Amino acids: CASSTGTGRPYTF.

The chain links TRBV7-3 to TRBJ2-7; 8 bases fit TRBD2. Germline CDR1 and CDR2: SGHTA and FQGTGA. With V trimmed by 4 bases and J by 6 bases, 5 bases remained unmatched. This CDR3 has 13 amino acids. The CDR3 DNA follows: TGTGCCAGCAGCTCGGGACTAGGTGGCGAGCAGTACTTC. Amino acid sequence: CASSSGLGGEQYF.

V usage is TRBV11-1 and J usage is TRBJ2-3; 11 bases align to TRBD2. Per germline, CDR1 SGHAT and CDR2 FQDESV (reference sequence). V dropped 6 bases and J dropped 5; count of bases not matched to a gene: 7. This CDR3 contains 15 residues. CDR3 in amino acids: CASSIAGGPVDTQYF. The DNA for the CDR3 is TGTGCCAGCAGTATAGCGGGAGGGCCAGTAGATACGCAGTATTTT. The variable domain in full, with the rest retrieved from reference TRBV11-1 and TRBJ2-3, is EAEVAQSPRYKITEKSQAVAFWCDPISGHATLYWYRQILGQGPELLVQFQDESVVDDSQLPKDRFSAERLKGVDSTLKIQPAELGDSAMYLCASSIAGGPVDTQYFGPGTRLTVL.

This clone was found a few times. This sequence joins TRBV7-2 and TRBJ2-7, with D maybe TRBD1 (6 bases). The CDR3 contains 14 residues. The ends were cut back, 5 bases at V and 2 bases at J, with 13 bases in the middle. The germline V gene has CDR1 SGHTA and CDR2 FQGNSA. The CDR3 here is CASSPGGVTYEQYF. The CDR3 bases are TGTGCCAGCAGCCCTGGGGGCGTTACCTACGAGCAGTACTTC.

V is TRBV6-2 or TRBV6-3 and J is TRBJ2-5, with a possible D match to TRBD1 (6 bases). V was clipped by 4 bases and J by 14 bases, with 17 bases between them. The CDR3 is 12 residues long. Germline-derived CDR1 and CDR2 are MNHEY and SVGEGT. CDR3 sequence: CASSSPLAGAYF. DNA of the CDR3: TGTGCCAGCAGTTCCCCTTTGGCAGGGGCCTACTTC.

The V gene is TRBV6-5, the J gene TRBJ2-1, with D maybe TRBD2 (6 bases). The CDR3 sequence is 14 residues long. V was clipped by 0 bases and J by 9 bases, with 12 bases between them. Germline values: CDR1 MNHEY, CDR2 SVGAGI. CDR3 residues: CASSYSGGVAEQFF. The CDR3 region has the DNA TGTGCCAGCAGTTACTCAGGCGGGGTTGCTGAGCAGTTCTTC.

The rearrangement uses TRBV6-1 and TRBJ1-2, with a weak D call TRBD1 (5 bases). Between the trimmed V and J ends, which lost 0 bases and 8 bases, there was a span of 13 bases. The CDR3 extends over 14 amino acids. Germline-derived CDR1 and CDR2 are MNHNS and SASEGT. CDR3 residues: CASSEADNLGGYTF. CDR3 bases: TGTGCCAGCAGTGAAGCGGACAATCTGGGAGGCTACACCTTC.

This chain connects TRBV28 to TRBJ1-3; tentative D call: TRBD1 (5 bases). The CDR3 contains 16 residues. V was clipped by 7 bases and J by 4 bases, with 20 bases between them. CDR1 and CDR2 (germline): MDHEN, SYDVKM. The CDR3 DNA sequence: TGTGCCAGCATTCCCTTGGGGGGGAGGCCGGGAAACACCATATATTTT. Translated, it gives CASIPLGGRPGNTIYF.

This sequence joins TRBV28 and TRBJ1-1; 9 positions agree with TRBD1. The CDR3 totals 14 residues. Per germline, CDR1 MDHEN and CDR2 SYDVKM. V was clipped by 5 bases and J by 5 bases; unmatched bases: 6. CDR3 residues: CASSPGTGRTEAFF. The CDR3 DNA is TGTGCCAGCAGTCCCGGGACAGGGCGTACTGAAGCTTTCTTT.

The chain combines TRBV5-1 with TRBJ2-1; D is unresolved. The CDR3 is 12 residues long. Germline V gene sequence: CDR1 SGHRS, CDR2 YFSETQ. V was clipped by 4 bases and J by 5 bases, with 7 bases between them. CDR3 DNA: TGCGCCAGCAGCCTCCCTAACAATGAGCAGTTCTTC. Translated: CASSLPNNEQFF.

This chain uses TRBV5-1 with TRBJ2-2, with 8 nucleotides matching TRBD1. CDR3 length equals 16 residues. Unmatched junction bases numbered 3, after V lost 1 base and J lost 1 base. Germline V gene data show CDR1 as SGHRS and CDR2 as YFSETQ. In DNA form, the CDR3 reads TGCGCCAGCAGCTTGAAAGGACAGGGGAACACCGGGGAGCTGTTTTTT. Amino acid sequence: CASSLKGQGNTGELFF.

V is TRBV9 and J is TRBJ2-1; D perhaps matches TRBD2 (6 bases). Germline CDR1 reads SGDLS; CDR2 reads YYNGEE. CDR3 size: 17 residues. V was trimmed by 0 bases and J by 0 bases, leaving 13 bases between them. This chain's CDR3 is CASSVGASDFSYNEQFF. The CDR3 bases are TGTGCCAGCAGCGTAGGGGCTAGCGACTTCTCCTACAATGAGCAGTTCTTC. The full variable domain, with the rest looked up from reference TRBV9 and TRBJ2-1, is DSGVTQTPKHLITATGQRVTLRCSPRSGDLSVYWYQQSLDQGLQFLIQYYNGEERAKGNILERFSAQQFPDLHSELNLSSLELGDSALYFCASSVGASDFSYNEQFFGPGTRLTVL.

The chain carries TRBV3-1 (or the pseudogene TRBV3-2) and TRBJ2-4, with D tentatively TRBD1 (6 bases). CDR3 size: 15 residues. Germline V gene sequence: CDR1 LGHDT, CDR2 YNNKEL (reference sequence). Between the trimmed V and J ends, which lost 5 bases and 0 bases, there was a span of 11 bases. CDR3 sequence (DNA): TGTGCCAGCAGCGGACCGACAGGAGCCAAAAACATTCAGTACTTC. Translated, it gives CASSGPTGAKNIQYF.

The chain has TRBV6-8 and TRBJ2-3; 7 bases agree with TRBD2. The germline V gene encodes CDR1 MNHGY and CDR2 SAAAGT. CDR3 length: 16 amino acids. Trimming took 0 bases from V and 0 from J; bases not matched to a gene: 3. The CDR3 protein is CASSYSSSGSTDTQYF. CDR3 DNA sequence: TGTGCCAGCAGTTACTCGAGTAGCGGGAGCACAGATACGCAGTATTTT.